The 18 T cell receptor beta chains presented below share a single source sample, sequenced in a study of blood T cell repertoires in COVID-19. Profiled with immunoSEQ multiplex PCR; TCRdb holds only in-frame clones, not every one. This table has about 270,000 clones, over 75% appearing once. Sequenced input: PBMCs or T cells enriched from blood (not recorded which). These receptors originate from a woman between 18 and 29 years old who had recovered from COVID-19.

The chain combines TRBV4-2 with TRBJ1-1; D remains ambiguous. Germline assignment: CDR1 LGHNA and CDR2 YNFKEQ. The CDR3 has 14 residues. V was pared by 0 bases and J by 4 bases, with 9 bases between. This chain's CDR3 is CASSQDGQATEAFF. The CDR3 bases are TGTGCCAGCAGCCAAGATGGGCAAGCCACTGAAGCTTTCTTT.

In this sample, this clone turned up once. The junction and the germline gene differ at one end; a read error may be behind it. V and J are TRBV7-7 and TRBJ2-1; 7 nucleotides align to TRBD1. The CDR3 consists of 13 residues. CDR1 is SSHAT, CDR2 FNYEAQ, per germline (reference sequence). In nucleotides, the CDR3 is TGTGCTAGCAGCCGACAGGGCTACAATGAGCAGTTCTTC. Protein: CASSRQGYNEQFF.

The chain combines TRBV6-5 with TRBJ2-7; tentatively, D is TRBD2 (6 bases). Trimming took off 7 bases at V and 0 bases at J, with 7 bases between the two ends. CDR1 and CDR2 from the germline V gene are MNHEY and SVGAGI. This CDR3 is 12 amino acids long. This CDR3 is CASMEGSYEQYF. The CDR3 bases are TGTGCCAGCATGGAGGGCTCCTACGAGCAGTACTTC.

The rearrangement joins TRBV19 to TRBJ2-5; 8 bases are a match to TRBD2. V was pared by 1 base and J by 0 bases, with 7 bases of the junction left unmatched. Germline lookup yields CDR1 LNHDA and CDR2 SQIVND (reference sequence). This CDR3 spans 17 amino acids. The CDR3: CASSIGGWRGDQETQYF. The CDR3, as DNA: TGTGCCAGTAGTATAGGGGGATGGCGGGGGGACCAAGAGACCCAGTACTTC.

There are a few counts of this clone. The chain carries TRBV5-6 and TRBJ1-2; TRBD1 matches 7 bases. Germline CDR1 SGHDT, CDR2 YYEEEE. With 2 bases clipped from V and 4 bases from J, the junction kept 5 bases outside the gene matches. The CDR3 consists of 14 residues. In nucleotides, the CDR3 is TGTGCCAGCAGCTTAGGGACAGTTATCTATGGCTACACCTTC. Encoded protein: CASSLGTVIYGYTF.

CDR3 in amino acids: CASSGDRGFSNYGYTF. The DNA for the CDR3 is TGTGCCAGCAGTGGGGACAGGGGGTTCTCTAACTATGGCTACACCTTC. The V and J genes are TRBV2 and TRBJ1-2, with 11 bases matching TRBD1. Germline CDR1 is SNHLY and CDR2 is FYNNEI. CDR3 length: 16 amino acids. J gave up 0 bases and V 4 bases, and 4 bases lay outside the gene matches. The entire variable domain, with the rest obtained from reference TRBV2 and TRBJ1-2, is as follows: EPEVTQTPSHQVTQMGQEVILRCVPISNHLYFYWYRQILGQKVEFLVSFYNNEISEKSEIFDDQFSVERPDGSNFTLKIRSTKLEDSAMYFCASSGDRGFSNYGYTFGSGTRLTVV.

The J gene is TRBJ1-3, the V gene TRBV5-6; D is perhaps TRBD1 (6 bases). With 4 bases removed from V and 0 bases from J, the gap between germline ends came to 14 bases. The germline V gene encodes CDR1 SGHDT and CDR2 YYEEEE. This CDR3 region has 16 residues. The CDR3 loop reads CASSPRGGVSGNTIYF. CDR3 DNA sequence: TGTGCCAGCAGCCCCCGAGGGGGGGTCTCTGGAAACACCATATATTTT.

V usage is TRBV5-1 and J usage is TRBJ1-1; weak D call: TRBD1 (5 bases). V was trimmed by 1 base and J by 0 bases, leaving 10 bases between them. This CDR3 region has 15 residues. The germline V gene encodes CDR1 SGHRS and CDR2 YFSETQ. The CDR3 protein is CASSLPQGLNTEAFF. The CDR3 DNA follows: TGCGCCAGCAGCTTGCCGCAGGGCCTGAACACTGAAGCTTTCTTT.

The gene calls are TRBV28 and TRBJ1-5; D is unclear. The CDR3 has 11 amino acids. Per germline, CDR1 MDHEN and CDR2 SYDVKM. The V end was cut by 4 bases, the J end by 9 bases, with 7 bases between. CDR3 in amino acids: CASSSFLPQHF. The CDR3 DNA sequence: TGTGCCAGCAGTTCCTTTTTGCCCCAGCATTTT.

The chain has TRBV28 and TRBJ1-1; 7 bases map to TRBD1. The V gene end was trimmed by 4 bases and the J gene end by 7 bases; junction bases not matched to a gene: 9. This CDR3 comprises 14 residues. Germline loops: CDR1 MDHEN, CDR2 SYDVKM. CDR3 nucleotides: TGTGCCAGCAGTTCCATGGACAGGTCACATGAAGCTTTCTTT. Its protein is CASSSMDRSHEAFF. Full variable domain (outside the CDR3, taken from reference TRBV28 and TRBJ1-1): DVKVTQSSRYLVKRTGEKVFLECVQDMDHENMFWYRQDPGLGLRLIYFSYDVKMKEKGDIPEGYSVSREKKERFSLILESASTNQTSMYLCASSSMDRSHEAFFGQGTRLTVV.

This chain links TRBV7-9 with TRBJ1-2, with 7 bases matching TRBD1. CDR1 is SEHNR and CDR2 is FQNEAQ in the germline V gene (reference sequence). V dropped 5 bases and J dropped 6; count of bases not matched to a gene: 6. CDR3 length: 13 residues. The chain's CDR3 is CASSVQGDDGYTF. The CDR3 region has the DNA TGTGCCAGCAGCGTCCAGGGGGACGATGGCTACACCTTC.

This chain links TRBV3-1 (or the pseudogene TRBV3-2) with TRBJ2-5, with 15 bases identical to TRBD2. The J segment lost 5 bases and the V segment lost 3 bases, leaving 1 base of the junction unmatched. This CDR3 contains 15 residues. The V gene's germline CDR1 is LGHDT and CDR2 YNNKEL (reference sequence). The DNA for the CDR3 is TGTGCCAGCAGCCAGGGACTAGCGGGGGGCGAGACCCAGTACTTC. This sequence encodes CASSQGLAGGETQYF.

The V gene is TRBV18, the J gene TRBJ1-2; D remains unclear. The CDR3 extends over 15 amino acids. V was pared by 2 bases and J by 5 bases, with 15 bases between. The germline V gene has CDR1 KGHSH and CDR2 LQKENI. The CDR3 reads CASSPGAAVQYGYTF. Here the CDR3 DNA reads TGTGCCAGCTCACCAGGCGCAGCGGTTCAGTATGGCTACACCTTC. The variable domain in full, completed from reference TRBV18 and TRBJ1-2, reads NAGVMQNPRHLVRRRGQEARLRCSPMKGHSHVYWYRQLPEEGLKFMVYLQKENIIDESGMPKERFSAEFPKEGPSILRIQQVVRGDSAAYFCASSPGAAVQYGYTFGSGTRLTVV.

This sequence joins TRBV28 and TRBJ1-1; D is unresolved. The V gene lost 4 bases and the J gene lost 1 base, with 4 bases spanning the gap. The CDR3 loop spans 12 amino acids. Germline V lookup: CDR1 MDHEN, CDR2 SYDVKM. Here the CDR3 DNA reads TGTGCCAGCAGTTCCCAGAACACTGAAGCTTTCTTT. Translation: CASSSQNTEAFF.

V is TRBV12-3 or TRBV12-4 and J is TRBJ2-7; 7 nucleotides match TRBD2. The CDR3 loop spans 13 amino acids. J was trimmed by 4 bases and V by 5 bases; bases with no gene match: 5. The CDR3 DNA reads TGTGCCAGCAGTCCCGGGGGGTTTTACGAGCAGTACTTC. Its translation is CASSPGGFYEQYF.

This chain connects TRBV5-1 to TRBJ2-1; 9 bases are shared with TRBD1. Germline V gene sequence: CDR1 SGHRS, CDR2 YFSETQ. The length of the CDR3 is 14 residues. V shed 0 bases and J 7 bases; nucleotides not matched to a gene: 2. The CDR3 loop reads CASSLGDRVNEQFF. In nucleotides, the CDR3 is TGCGCCAGCAGCTTGGGGGACAGGGTAAATGAGCAGTTCTTC.

This clone was recorded once. The chain carries TRBV5-4 and TRBJ2-3, with 7 bases aligning to TRBD1. Germline values: CDR1 SGHNT, CDR2 YYREEE (reference sequence). The CDR3 totals 16 residues. The trim removed 4 bases at V and 5 bases at J, leaving 13 bases unmatched. The CDR3 bases are TGTGCCAGCAGCGAAACAACAGGGGAACCGGGAGATACGCAGTATTTT. Its protein is CASSETTGEPGDTQYF.

This chain uses TRBV3-1 (or the pseudogene TRBV3-2) with TRBJ2-1, with 12 nucleotides matching TRBD2. The CDR3 is 20 amino acids. CDR1 LGHDT and CDR2 YNNKEL come from the germline V gene (reference sequence). V lost 1 base, J lost 0 bases, and 10 bases stayed unmatched. CDR3 sequence: CASSQGGTSGLRGSYNEQFF. The CDR3, as DNA: TGTGCCAGCAGCCAAGGGGGGACTAGCGGGCTCCGCGGCTCCTACAATGAGCAGTTCTTC.